The clone carrying this TCR beta chain has a handful of counts. The antigen remains undetermined. Germline V gene data show CDR1 as MDHEN and CDR2 as SYDVKM. The CDR3 loop spans 17 amino acids. Losses at the gene ends were 6 bases for V and 0 bases for J; bases not matched to a gene: 9. This sample was taken from a study of T cell responses to AZD1222 COVID-19 vaccine. Overall study results and limits: Baseline seropositivity characterized only a handful of AZD1222 recipients.

The method was immunoSEQ multiplex PCR; TCRdb's version includes in-frame clones alone and lacks a portion of them. This sample has 80,000 or so clones; 85% to 90% occur once, and the top ten carry around 5%. This chain joins TRBV28 and TRBJ1-5; 9 bases match TRBD1. Source: peripheral blood, taken on day 0 of AZD1222 vaccination. This sequence was found in an adult in good health. The CDR3 is CASSDLNRGHSNQPQHF. CDR3 DNA sequence: TGTGCCAGCAGCGACCTGAACAGGGGGCATAGCAATCAGCCCCAGCATTTT.